The T cell receptor beta chain described here comes from a study of breast tumors, draining lymph nodes, adjacent tissues. Study-wide findings and caveats: Compared with basal-like, luminal-like tumors shared significantly more repertoire with nontumor tissue. Data only fit, rather than demonstrated, lymph node origin of most tumor T cells. Most tumor T cells seemingly derive from lymph node, then expand in tumor.

This CDR3 has 14 amino acids. Looked up from germline, CDR1 is SGDLS and CDR2 is YYNGEE. Axillary draining lymph nodes of breast cancer patients supplied the node samples. A few counts support this clonotype. As yet, its antigen is unknown. A much larger clonotype is one base distant, so this may be a read error. One entry per CDR3 protein results from TCRdb running MiXCR on the multiplex PCR reads. The sample yields some 230,000 distinct CDR3 sequences, less than 45% seen once. The receptor's source is a female donor with breast cancer. Some clones in this sample may be carry-over from other donors' samples. This chain uses TRBV9 with TRBJ2-3; D is uncertain. Sequencing input: axillary lymph node tissue. DNA of the CDR3: TGTGCCAGCAGCGTAGGGACGGATACAGATACGCAGTCTTTT. It codes for CASSVGTDTDTQSF.